This T cell receptor beta chain comes out of a study of shared clonotypes between healthy human individuals. Germline CDR1 is SQVTM and CDR2 is ANQGSEA. Trimming removed 5 bases at V and 3 bases at J, with 11 bases between. The CDR3 covers 13 residues. Running of the assay took place at deep level. Over several immunoSEQ plates, each subset's genomic DNA was distributed in even portions. Sequencing was performed with immunoSEQ multiplex PCR; in TCRdb, only in-frame clones are kept and a portion is missing. The table lists more than 900,000 clones, roughly 74% of them singletons, with roughly 0.61% in the top ten. Each donor was a Caucasian adult residing in Nashville, Tennessee.

The chain combines TRBV29-1 with TRBJ1-5, with D maybe TRBD1 (6 bases). The clonotype was recovered from a man between 18 and 29 years old in good health. Some clones in this sample may be carry-over from other donors' samples. Sample: memory CD4+ T cells from PBMCs. Noted subset: CD45RA-negative fraction. The CDR3 bases are TGCAGCGTTAAAGGGGGGTTCAATCAGCCCCAGCATTTT. As protein: CSVKGGFNQPQHF.